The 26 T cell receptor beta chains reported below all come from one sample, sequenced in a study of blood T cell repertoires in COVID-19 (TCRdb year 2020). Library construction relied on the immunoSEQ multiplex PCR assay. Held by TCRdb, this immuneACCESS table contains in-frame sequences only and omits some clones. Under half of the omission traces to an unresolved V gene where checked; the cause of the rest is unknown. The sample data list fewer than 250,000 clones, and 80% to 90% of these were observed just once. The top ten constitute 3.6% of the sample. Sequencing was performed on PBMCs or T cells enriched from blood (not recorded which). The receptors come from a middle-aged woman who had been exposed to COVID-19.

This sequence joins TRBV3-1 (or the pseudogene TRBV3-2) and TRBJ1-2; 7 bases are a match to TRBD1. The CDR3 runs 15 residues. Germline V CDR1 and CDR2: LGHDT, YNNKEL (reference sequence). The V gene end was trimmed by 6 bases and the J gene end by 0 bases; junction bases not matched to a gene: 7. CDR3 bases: TGTGCCAGCAGGGACACAGGGGTCGCTAACTATGGCTACACCTTC. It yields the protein CASRDTGVANYGYTF.

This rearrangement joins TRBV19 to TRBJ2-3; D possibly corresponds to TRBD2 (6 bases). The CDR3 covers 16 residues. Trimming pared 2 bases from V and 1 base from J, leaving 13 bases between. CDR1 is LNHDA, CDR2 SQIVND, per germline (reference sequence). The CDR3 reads CASSISSRRGTDTQYF. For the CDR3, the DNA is TGTGCCAGTAGTATAAGTTCCCGGAGGGGCACAGATACGCAGTATTTT.

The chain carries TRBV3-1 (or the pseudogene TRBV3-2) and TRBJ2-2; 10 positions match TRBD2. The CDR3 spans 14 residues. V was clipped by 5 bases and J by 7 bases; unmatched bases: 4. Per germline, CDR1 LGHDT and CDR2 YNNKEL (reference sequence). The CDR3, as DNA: TGTGCCAGCAGCTTAAGCGGGGGGGACGGGGAGCTGTTTTTT. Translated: CASSLSGGDGELFF.

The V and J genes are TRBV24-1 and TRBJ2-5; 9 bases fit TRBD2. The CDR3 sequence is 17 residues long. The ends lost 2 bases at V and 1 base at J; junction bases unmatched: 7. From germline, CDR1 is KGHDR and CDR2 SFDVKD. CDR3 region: CATSDYTASGVQETQYF. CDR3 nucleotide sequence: TGTGCCACCAGTGATTATACTGCTAGCGGGGTCCAAGAGACCCAGTACTTC.

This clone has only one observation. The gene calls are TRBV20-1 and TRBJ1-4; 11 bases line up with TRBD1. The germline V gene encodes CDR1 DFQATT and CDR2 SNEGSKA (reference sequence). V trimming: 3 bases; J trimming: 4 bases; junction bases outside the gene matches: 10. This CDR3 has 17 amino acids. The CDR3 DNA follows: TGCAGTGCTAGTCATTGGACAGGGGGCCAGGATAATGAAAAACTGTTTTTT. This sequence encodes CSASHWTGGQDNEKLFF.

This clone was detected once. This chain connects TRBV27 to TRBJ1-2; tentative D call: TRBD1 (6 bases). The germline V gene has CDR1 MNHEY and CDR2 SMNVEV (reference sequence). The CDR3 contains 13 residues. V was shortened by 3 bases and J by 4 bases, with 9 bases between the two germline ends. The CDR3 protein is CASSFSRGYGYTF. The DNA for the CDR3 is TGTGCCAGCAGTTTCAGCAGGGGCTATGGCTACACCTTC.

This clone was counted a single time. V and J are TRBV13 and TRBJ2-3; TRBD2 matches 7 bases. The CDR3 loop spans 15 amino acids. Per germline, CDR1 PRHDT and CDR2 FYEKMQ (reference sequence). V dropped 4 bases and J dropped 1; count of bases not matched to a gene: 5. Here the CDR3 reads CASSWTSGGTDTQYF. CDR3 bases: TGTGCCAGCAGCTGGACTAGTGGGGGCACAGATACGCAGTATTTT.

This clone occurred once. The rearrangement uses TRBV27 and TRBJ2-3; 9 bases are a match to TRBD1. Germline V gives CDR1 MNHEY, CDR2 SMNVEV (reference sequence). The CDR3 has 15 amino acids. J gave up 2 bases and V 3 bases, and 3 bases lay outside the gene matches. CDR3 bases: TGTGCCAGCAGTTTCCGGGACAGGGACACAGATACGCAGTATTTT. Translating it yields CASSFRDRDTDTQYF.

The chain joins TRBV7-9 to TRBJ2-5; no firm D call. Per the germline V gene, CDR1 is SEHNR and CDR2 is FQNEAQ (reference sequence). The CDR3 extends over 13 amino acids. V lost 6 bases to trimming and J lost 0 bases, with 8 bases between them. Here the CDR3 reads CASRGQNQETQYF. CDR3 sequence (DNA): TGTGCCAGCAGGGGCCAGAACCAAGAGACCCAGTACTTC.

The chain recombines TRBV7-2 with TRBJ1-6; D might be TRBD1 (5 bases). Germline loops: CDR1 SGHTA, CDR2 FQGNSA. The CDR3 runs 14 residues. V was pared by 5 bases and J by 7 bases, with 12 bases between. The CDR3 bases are TGTGCCAGCAGCGCGACAGTTGAGAATTCACCCCTCCACTTT. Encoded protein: CASSATVENSPLHF.

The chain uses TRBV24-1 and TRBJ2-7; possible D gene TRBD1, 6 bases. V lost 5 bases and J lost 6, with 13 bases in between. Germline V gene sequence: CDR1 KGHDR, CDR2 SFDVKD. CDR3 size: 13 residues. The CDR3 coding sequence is TGTGCCACCAGTGGGGACAACTCGTTCGAGCAGTACTTC. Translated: CATSGDNSFEQYF.

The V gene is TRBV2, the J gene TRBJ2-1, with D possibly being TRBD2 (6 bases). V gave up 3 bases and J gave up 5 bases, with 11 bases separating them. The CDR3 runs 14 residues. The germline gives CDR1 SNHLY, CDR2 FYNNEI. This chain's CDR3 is CASSDGTPNNEQFF. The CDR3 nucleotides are TGTGCCAGCAGTGACGGGACTCCCAACAATGAGCAGTTCTTC.

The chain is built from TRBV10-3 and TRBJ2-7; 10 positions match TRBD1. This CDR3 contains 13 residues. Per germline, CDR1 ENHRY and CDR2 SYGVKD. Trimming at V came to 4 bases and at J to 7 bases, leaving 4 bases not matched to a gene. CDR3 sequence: CAISGQGAEEQYF. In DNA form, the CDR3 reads TGTGCCATCAGTGGACAGGGGGCTGAAGAGCAGTACTTC.

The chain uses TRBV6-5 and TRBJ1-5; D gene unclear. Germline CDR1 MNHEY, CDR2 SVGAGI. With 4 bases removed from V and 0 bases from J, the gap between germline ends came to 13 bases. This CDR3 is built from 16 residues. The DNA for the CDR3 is TGTGCCAGCAGTTCATCCCCTCACATTAGCAATCAGCCCCAGCATTTT. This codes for CASSSSPHISNQPQHF.

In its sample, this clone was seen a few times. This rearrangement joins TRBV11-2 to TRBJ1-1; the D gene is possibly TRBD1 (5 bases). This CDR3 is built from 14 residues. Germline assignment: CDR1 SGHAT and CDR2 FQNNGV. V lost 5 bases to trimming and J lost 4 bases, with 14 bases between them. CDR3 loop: CASSLVGGFTEAFF. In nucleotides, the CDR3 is TGTGCCAGCAGCCTGGTGGGGGGGTTCACTGAAGCTTTCTTT.

Here the CDR3 DNA reads TGTGCCAGCAGCCCTCGGGACAGATTCATGAACACTGAAGCTTTCTTT. It codes for CASSPRDRFMNTEAFF. This chain connects TRBV9 to TRBJ1-1, with 7 positions matching TRBD1. Germline V gene data show CDR1 as SGDLS and CDR2 as YYNGEE. The CDR3 extends over 16 amino acids. V lost 4 bases to trimming and J lost 0 bases; unmatched junction nucleotides: 9.

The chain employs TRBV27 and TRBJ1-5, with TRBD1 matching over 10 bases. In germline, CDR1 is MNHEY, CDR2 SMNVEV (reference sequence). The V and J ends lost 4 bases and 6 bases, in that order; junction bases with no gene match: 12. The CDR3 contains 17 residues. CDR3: CASSSIAGTGVTQPQHF. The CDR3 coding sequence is TGTGCCAGCAGTTCCATAGCCGGGACAGGGGTCACTCAGCCCCAGCATTTT.

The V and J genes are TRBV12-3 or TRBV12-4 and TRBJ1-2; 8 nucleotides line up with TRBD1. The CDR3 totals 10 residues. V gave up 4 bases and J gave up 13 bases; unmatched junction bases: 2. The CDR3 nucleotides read TGTGCCAGCAGTTCCGGGACAGGCACCTTC. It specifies CASSSGTGTF.

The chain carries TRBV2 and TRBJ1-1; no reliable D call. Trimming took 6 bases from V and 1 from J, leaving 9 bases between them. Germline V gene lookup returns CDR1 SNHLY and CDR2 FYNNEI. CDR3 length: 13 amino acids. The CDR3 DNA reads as TGTGCCAGCAGGGTAACAGAGAACACTGAAGCTTTCTTT. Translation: CASRVTENTEAFF.

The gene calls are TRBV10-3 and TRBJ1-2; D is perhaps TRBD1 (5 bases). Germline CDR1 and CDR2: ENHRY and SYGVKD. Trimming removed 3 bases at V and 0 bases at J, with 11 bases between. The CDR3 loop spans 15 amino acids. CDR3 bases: TGTGCCATCAGTGACGGACATCTGACTAACTATGGCTACACCTTC. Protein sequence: CAISDGHLTNYGYTF.

The CDR3 region is CASSTAGQEQFF. In nucleotides, the CDR3 is TGTGCCAGCAGCACCGCGGGGCAGGAGCAGTTCTTC. V and J are TRBV28 and TRBJ2-1; perhaps TRBD2 as D (6 bases). Trimming shortened V by 6 bases and J by 10 bases, and 13 bases separated the two germline ends. Germline V gives CDR1 MDHEN, CDR2 SYDVKM. This CDR3 contains 12 residues.

The chain's CDR3 is CASSYEGAYTEAFF. The CDR3 DNA is TGTGCCAGCAGTTACGAGGGGGCTTACACTGAAGCTTTCTTT. The rearrangement links TRBV6-5 to TRBJ1-1, with TRBD1 matching 7 bases. V was pared by 2 bases and J by 3 bases, with 3 bases of the junction left unmatched. CDR3 size: 14 residues. Germline CDR1 reads MNHEY; CDR2 reads SVGAGI.

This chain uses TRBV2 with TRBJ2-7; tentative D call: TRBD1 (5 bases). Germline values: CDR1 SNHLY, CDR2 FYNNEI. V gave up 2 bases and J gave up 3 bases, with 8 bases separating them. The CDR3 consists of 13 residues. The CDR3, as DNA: TGTGCCAGCAGTGAATTGGACAACTACGAGCAGTACTTC. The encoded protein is CASSELDNYEQYF.

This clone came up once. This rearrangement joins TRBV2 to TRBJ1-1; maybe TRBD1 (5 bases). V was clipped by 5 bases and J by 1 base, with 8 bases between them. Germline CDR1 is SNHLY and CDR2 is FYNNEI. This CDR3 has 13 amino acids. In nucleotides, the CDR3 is TGTGCCAGCAGTTACAGGCCGAACACTGAAGCTTTCTTT. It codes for CASSYRPNTEAFF.

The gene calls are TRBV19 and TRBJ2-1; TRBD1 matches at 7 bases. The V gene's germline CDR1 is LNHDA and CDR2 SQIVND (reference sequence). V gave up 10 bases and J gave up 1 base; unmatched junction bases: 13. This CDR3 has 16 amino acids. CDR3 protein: CATRLTGTESYNEQFF. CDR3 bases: TGTGCCACCCGATTAACCGGGACAGAATCCTACAATGAGCAGTTCTTC.

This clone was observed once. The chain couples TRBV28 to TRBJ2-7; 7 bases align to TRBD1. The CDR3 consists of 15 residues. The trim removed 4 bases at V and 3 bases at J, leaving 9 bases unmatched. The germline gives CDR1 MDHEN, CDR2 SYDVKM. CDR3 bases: TGTGCCAGCAGTTGGGGACAGTCGAATAGCTACGAGCAGTACTTC. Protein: CASSWGQSNSYEQYF.